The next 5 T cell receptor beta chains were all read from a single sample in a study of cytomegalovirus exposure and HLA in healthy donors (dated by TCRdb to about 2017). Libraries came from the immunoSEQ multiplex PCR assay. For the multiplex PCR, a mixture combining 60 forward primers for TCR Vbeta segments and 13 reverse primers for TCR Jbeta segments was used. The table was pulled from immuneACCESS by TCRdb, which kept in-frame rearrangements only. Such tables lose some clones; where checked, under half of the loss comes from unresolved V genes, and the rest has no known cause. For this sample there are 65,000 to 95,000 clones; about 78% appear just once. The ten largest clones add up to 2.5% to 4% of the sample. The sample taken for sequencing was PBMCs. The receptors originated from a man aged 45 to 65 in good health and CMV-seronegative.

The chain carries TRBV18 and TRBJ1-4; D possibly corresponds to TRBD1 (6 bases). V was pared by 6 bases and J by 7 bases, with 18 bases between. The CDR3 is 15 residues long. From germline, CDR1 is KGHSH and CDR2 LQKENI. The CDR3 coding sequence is TGTGCCAGCTCGCTGAGCAGGGGCCGGAGTGAAAAACTGTTTTTT. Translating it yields CASSLSRGRSEKLFF.

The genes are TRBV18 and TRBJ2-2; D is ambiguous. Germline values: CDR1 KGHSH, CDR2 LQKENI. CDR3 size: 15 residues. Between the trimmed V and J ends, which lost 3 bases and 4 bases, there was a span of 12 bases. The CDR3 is CASSPPRASTGELFF. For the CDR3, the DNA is TGTGCCAGCTCACCCCCCCGAGCTAGCACCGGGGAGCTGTTTTTT.

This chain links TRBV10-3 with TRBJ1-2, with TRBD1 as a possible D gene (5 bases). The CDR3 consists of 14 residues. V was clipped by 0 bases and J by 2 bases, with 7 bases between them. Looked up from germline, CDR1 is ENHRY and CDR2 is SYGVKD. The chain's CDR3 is CAISESSGNYGYTF. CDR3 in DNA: TGTGCCATCAGTGAGTCGTCAGGGAACTATGGCTACACCTTC.

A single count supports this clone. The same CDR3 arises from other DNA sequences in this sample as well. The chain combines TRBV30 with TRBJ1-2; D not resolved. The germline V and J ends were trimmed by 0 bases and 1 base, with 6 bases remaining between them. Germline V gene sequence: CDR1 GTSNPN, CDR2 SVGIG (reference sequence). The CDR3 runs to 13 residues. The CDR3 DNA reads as TGTGCCTGGAGTGTCCGGGTTAACTATGGCTACACCTTC. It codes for CAWSVRVNYGYTF. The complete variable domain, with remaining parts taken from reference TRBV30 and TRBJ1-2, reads SQTIHQWPATLVQPVGSPLSLECTVEGTSNPNLYWYRQAAGRGLQLLFYSVGIGQISSEVPQNLSASRPQDRQFILSSKKLLLSDSGFYLCAWSVRVNYGYTFGSGTRLTVV.

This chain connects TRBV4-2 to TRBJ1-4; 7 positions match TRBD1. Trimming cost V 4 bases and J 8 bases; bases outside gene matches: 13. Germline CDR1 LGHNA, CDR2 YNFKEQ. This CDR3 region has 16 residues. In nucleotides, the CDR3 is TGTGCCAGCAGCCTCACCTCCGACAGGGTAAGGGAAAAACTGTTTTTT. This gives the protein CASSLTSDRVREKLFF.